Sequencing of this T cell receptor (beta chain) was carried out in a study of cytomegalovirus exposure and HLA in healthy donors. Assay: immunoSEQ multiplex PCR; the TCRdb copy retains only in-frame clones and omits some. The sample lists about 180,000 clones, around 84% occurring once. The CDR3 runs to 11 residues. Germline assignment: CDR1 DFQATT and CDR2 SNEGSKA (reference sequence). V shed 4 bases and J shed 1 base, with 4 bases lying between them. V usage is TRBV20-1 and J usage is TRBJ1-2; D call uncertain. The receptor comes from a young man in good health and CMV-seropositive. Specimen: PBMCs. CDR3 nucleotides: TGCAGTGCTATAGTTAACTATGGCTACACCTTC. Encoded protein: CSAIVNYGYTF.